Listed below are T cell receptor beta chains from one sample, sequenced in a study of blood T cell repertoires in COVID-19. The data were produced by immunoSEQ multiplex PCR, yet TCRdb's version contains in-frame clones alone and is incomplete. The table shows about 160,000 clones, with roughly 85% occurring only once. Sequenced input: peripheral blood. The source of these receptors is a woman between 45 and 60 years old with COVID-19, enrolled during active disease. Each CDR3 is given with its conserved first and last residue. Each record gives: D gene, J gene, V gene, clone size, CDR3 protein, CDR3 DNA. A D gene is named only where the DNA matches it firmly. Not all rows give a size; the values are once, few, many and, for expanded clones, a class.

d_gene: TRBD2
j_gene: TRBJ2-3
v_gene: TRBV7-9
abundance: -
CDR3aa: CASSLVTSGRDTQYF
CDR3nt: TGTGCCAGCAGCTTAGTGACTAGCGGGAGAGATACGCAGTATTTT

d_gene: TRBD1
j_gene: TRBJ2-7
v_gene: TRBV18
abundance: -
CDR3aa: CASSPIDRANSYEQYF
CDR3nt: TGTGCCAGCTCCCCCATAGACAGGGCGAACTCCTACGAGCAGTACTTC

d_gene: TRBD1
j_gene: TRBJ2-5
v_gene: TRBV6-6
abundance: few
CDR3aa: CASNKGAVETQYF
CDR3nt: TGTGCCAGCAACAAGGGGGCTGTGGAGACCCAGTACTTC

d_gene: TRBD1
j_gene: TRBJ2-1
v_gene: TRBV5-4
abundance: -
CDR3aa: CASSLGVGQGAYNEQFF
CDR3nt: TGTGCCAGCAGCTTGGGGGTAGGGCAGGGGGCCTACAATGAGCAGTTCTTC

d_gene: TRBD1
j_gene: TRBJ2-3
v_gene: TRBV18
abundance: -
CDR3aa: CASSPGQYTDTQYF
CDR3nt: TGTGCCAGCTCACCGGGACAGTACACAGATACGCAGTATTTT

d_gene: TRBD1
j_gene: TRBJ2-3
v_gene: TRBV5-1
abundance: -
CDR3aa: CASSLEGQGISDTQYF
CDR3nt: TGCGCCAGCAGCTTGGAGGGACAGGGTATTTCAGATACGCAGTATTTT

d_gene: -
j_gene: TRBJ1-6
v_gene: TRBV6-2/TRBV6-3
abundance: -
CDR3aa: CASSHEGQSSYNSPLHF
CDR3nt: TGTGCCAGCAGCCACGAGGGACAAAGCTCCTATAATTCACCCCTCCACTTT

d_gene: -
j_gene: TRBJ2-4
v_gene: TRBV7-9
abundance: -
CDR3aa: CASSLALAVENIQYF
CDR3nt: TGTGCCAGCAGCTTAGCGCTTGCAGTTGAAAACATTCAGTACTTC

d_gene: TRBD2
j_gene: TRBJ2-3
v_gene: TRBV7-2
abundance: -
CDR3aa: CASSAAGGGTDTQYF
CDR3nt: TGTGCCAGCAGTGCGGCGGGGGGCGGAACAGATACGCAGTATTTT

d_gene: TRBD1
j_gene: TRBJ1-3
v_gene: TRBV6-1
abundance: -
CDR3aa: CASSVDRGPTSGNTIYF
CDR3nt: TGTGCCAGCAGTGTGGACAGGGGGCCCACCTCTGGAAACACCATATATTTT

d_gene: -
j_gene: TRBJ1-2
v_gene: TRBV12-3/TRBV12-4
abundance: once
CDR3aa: CASSFTLYAGYTF
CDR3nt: TGTGCCAGCAGCTTCACCCTCTACGCTGGCTACACCTTC

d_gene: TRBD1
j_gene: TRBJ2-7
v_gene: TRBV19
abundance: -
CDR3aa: CASAGTGSYEQYF
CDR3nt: TGTGCCAGTGCCGGGACAGGGTCCTACGAGCAGTACTTC

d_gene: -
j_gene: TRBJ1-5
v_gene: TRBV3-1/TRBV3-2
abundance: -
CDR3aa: CASSQVGDQPQHF
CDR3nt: TGTGCCAGCAGCCAAGTAGGGGATCAGCCCCAGCATTTT

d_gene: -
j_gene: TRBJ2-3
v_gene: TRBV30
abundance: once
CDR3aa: CAWSLTTGSDTQYF
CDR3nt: TGTGCCTGGAGTCTAACGACAGGTTCAGATACGCAGTATTTT

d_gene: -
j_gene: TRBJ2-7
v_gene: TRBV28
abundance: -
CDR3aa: CASSLRGNPYEQYF
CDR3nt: TGTGCCAGCAGTTTACGGGGAAACCCCTACGAGCAGTACTTC

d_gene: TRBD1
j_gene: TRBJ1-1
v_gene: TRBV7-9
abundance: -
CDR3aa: CASSGQGMNTEAFF
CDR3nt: TGTGCCAGCAGCGGACAGGGAATGAACACTGAAGCTTTCTTT

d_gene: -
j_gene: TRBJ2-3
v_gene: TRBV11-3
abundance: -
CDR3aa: CASSDPGGIRLRADTQYF
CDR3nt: TGTGCCAGCAGCGACCCGGGCGGCATTCGGCTGCGGGCAGATACGCAGTATTTT

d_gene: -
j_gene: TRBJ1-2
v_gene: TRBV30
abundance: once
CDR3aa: CAWTPVYGYTF
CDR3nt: TGTGCCTGGACCCCTGTCTATGGCTACACCTTC

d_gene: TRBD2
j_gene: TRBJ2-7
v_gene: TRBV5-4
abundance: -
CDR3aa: CASSSGLAGKSYEQYF
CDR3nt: TGTGCCAGCAGTTCGGGACTAGCGGGGAAATCCTACGAGCAGTACTTC

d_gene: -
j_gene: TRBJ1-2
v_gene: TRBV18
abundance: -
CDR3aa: CASSPSGGGGYGYTF
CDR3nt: TGTGCCAGCTCACCGTCTGGGGGCGGAGGCTATGGCTACACCTTC

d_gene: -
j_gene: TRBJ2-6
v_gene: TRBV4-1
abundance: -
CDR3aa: CASSHSGSGANVLTF
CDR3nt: TGCGCCAGCAGCCACAGCGGATCCGGGGCCAACGTCCTGACTTTC

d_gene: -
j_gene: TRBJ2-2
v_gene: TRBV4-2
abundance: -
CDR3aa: CASSQGVGAGPNTGELFF
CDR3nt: TGTGCCAGCAGCCAAGGTGTTGGTGCGGGCCCGAACACCGGGGAGCTGTTTTTT

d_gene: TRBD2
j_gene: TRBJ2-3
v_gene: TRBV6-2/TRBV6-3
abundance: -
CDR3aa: CASSYSRTSVPDTQYF
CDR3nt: TGTGCCAGCAGTTACTCGAGGACTAGCGTCCCAGATACGCAGTATTTT

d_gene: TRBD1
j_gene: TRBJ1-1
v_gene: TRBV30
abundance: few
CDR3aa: CAWTQGQSNTEAFF
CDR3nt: TGTGCCTGGACCCAGGGACAGTCGAACACTGAAGCTTTCTTT

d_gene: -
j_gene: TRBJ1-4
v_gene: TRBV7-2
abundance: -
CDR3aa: CASSLAVLTNEKLFF
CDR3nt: TGTGCCAGCAGCTTAGCGGTACTGACTAATGAAAAACTGTTTTTT

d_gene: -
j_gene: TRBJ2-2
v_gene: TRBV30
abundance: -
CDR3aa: CAWSSQGTGELFF
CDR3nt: TGTGCCTGGAGCTCACAGGGTACCGGGGAGCTGTTTTTT

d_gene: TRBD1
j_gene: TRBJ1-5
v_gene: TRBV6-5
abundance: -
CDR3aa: CASSTGGTQPQHF
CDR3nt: TGTGCCAGCAGTACAGGGGGAACTCAGCCCCAGCATTTT

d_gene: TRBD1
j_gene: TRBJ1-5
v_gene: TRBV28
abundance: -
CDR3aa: CASSLPFRGLRQPQHF
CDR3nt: TGTGCCAGCAGTTTACCCTTTAGGGGGCTACGGCAGCCCCAGCATTTT

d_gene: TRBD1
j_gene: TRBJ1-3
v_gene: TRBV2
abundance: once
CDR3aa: CASSPGGSGNTIYF
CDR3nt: TGTGCCAGCAGTCCAGGGGGCTCTGGAAACACCATATATTTT

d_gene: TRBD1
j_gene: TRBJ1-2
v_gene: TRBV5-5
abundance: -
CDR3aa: CASSLVGLIGQGGENYGYTF
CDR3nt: TGTGCCAGCAGCTTGGTGGGACTTATAGGACAGGGGGGCGAGAACTATGGCTACACCTTC

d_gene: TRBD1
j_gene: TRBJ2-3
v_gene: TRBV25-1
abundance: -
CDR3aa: CASSLTGTDTDTQYF
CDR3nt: TGTGCCAGCAGTCTCACCGGGACAGACACAGATACGCAGTATTTT

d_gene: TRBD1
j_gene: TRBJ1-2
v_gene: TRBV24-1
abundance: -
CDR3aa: CATSDPADRGNYGYTF
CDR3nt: TGTGCCACCAGTGATCCCGCCGACAGGGGTAACTATGGCTACACCTTC

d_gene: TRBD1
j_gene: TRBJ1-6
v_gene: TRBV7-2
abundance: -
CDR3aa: CASRRDRVIISPLHF
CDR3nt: TGTGCCAGCAGAAGGGACAGGGTTATAATTTCACCCCTCCACTTT

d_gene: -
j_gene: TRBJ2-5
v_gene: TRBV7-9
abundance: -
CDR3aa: CASRDGGTETQYF
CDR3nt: TGTGCCAGCAGGGACGGAGGCACGGAGACCCAGTACTTC

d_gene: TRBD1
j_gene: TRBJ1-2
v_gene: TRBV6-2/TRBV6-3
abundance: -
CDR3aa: CASSYRPGGSYGYTF
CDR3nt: TGTGCCAGCAGTTACCGGCCAGGGGGCAGCTATGGCTACACCTTC

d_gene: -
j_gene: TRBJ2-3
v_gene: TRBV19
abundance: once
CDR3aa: CASSLREGTDTQYF
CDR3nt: TGTGCCAGTAGTCTCAGGGAGGGCACAGATACGCAGTATTTT

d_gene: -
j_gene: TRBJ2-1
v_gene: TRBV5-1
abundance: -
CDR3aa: CASSLGAGYNEQFF
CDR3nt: TGCGCCAGCAGCTTGGGGGCGGGATACAATGAGCAGTTCTTC

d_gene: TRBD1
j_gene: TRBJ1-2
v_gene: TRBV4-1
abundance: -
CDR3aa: CASSQDPPQGAGDYGYTF
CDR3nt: TGCGCCAGCAGCCAAGATCCCCCACAGGGGGCGGGTGACTATGGCTACACCTTC

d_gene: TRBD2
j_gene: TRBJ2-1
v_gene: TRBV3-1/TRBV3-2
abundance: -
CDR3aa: CASSPSGGAFNEQFF
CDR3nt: TGTGCCAGCAGCCCTAGCGGGGGGGCCTTTAATGAGCAGTTCTTC

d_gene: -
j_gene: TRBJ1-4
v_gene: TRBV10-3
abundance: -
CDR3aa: CAINQQGIDEKLFF
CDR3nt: TGTGCCATCAATCAACAGGGAATAGATGAAAAACTGTTTTTT

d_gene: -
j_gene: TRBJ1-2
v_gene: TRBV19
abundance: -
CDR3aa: CASSNRQPYGYTF
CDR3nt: TGTGCCAGTAGTAATCGACAGCCATATGGCTACACCTTC

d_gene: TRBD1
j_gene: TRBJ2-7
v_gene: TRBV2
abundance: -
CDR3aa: CASSEWGTGVGDEQYF
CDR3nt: TGTGCCAGCAGTGAATGGGGGACAGGGGTCGGCGACGAGCAGTACTTC

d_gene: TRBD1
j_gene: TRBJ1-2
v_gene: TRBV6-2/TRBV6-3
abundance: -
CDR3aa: CASSLGQGGGYTF
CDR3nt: TGTGCCAGCAGCCTGGGACAGGGCGGCGGCTACACCTTC

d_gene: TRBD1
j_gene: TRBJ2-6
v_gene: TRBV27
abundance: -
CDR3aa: CASSLFPGQVSGANVLTF
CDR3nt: TGTGCCAGCAGTTTATTTCCGGGACAGGTCTCTGGGGCCAACGTCCTGACTTTC

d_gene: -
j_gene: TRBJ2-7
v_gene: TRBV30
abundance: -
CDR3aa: CAWSASTKTYEQYF
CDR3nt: TGTGCCTGGAGTGCCTCGACAAAGACCTACGAGCAGTACTTC

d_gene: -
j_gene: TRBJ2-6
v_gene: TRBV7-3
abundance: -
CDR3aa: CASSPGGVRSGANVLTF
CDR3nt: TGTGCCAGCAGCCCAGGAGGTGTCCGTAGTGGGGCCAACGTCCTGACTTTC

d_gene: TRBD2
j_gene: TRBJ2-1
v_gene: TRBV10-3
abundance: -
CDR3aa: CAISEPLRGGTSYNEQFF
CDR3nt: TGTGCCATCAGTGAACCCCTCCGGGGGGGGACCTCCTACAATGAGCAGTTCTTC

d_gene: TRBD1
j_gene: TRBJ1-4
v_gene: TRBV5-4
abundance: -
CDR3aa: CASSAGQPTSTNEKLFF
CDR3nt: TGTGCCAGCAGCGCGGGACAGCCGACCTCAACTAATGAAAAACTGTTTTTT

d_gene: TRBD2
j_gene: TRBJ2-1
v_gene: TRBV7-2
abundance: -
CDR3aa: CASSLASGGPYNEQFF
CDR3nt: TGTGCCAGCAGCTTAGCTAGCGGGGGACCATACAATGAGCAGTTCTTC

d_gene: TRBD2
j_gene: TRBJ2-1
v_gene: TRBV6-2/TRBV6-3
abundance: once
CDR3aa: CASSYSGGIAGGLQFF
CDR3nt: TGTGCCAGCAGTTACTCGGGTGGGATAGCGGGGGGTCTGCAGTTCTTC